This T cell receptor beta chain was sequenced during a study of blood T cells in healthy people across ages (dated by TCRdb to between 2015 and 2016). Regarding the study in general: In model experiments, roughly one uniquely barcoded TCR beta cDNA molecule per two T cells was captured by template switching. To avoid experimental bias, donors of different ages were spread randomly across the sequencing lanes. The donors were divided into four age groups: young (average approximately 15 years), middle-aged (roughly 40), aged (approximately 62) and long-lived (roughly 86). Age-related changes in TCR beta repertoire diversity were measured in the study by deep sequencing normalized with unique cDNA molecular identifiers. The study analyzed two additional independent replicas of 1 million unique cDNA reads from the same blood draw for two donors, one aged 18 to 30 and one aged 80 or older.

Library creation used 5' RACE. Sequencer: Illumina HiSeq 2500. The second PCR ran for about 6 to 12 cycles and used a J-beta primer mix along with a sample-barcoded 5' primer. Each TCR beta cDNA molecule received a unique molecular identifier from a template-switch 5' adaptor carrying 12 random nucleotides. Each sample yielded at least 2.5 million CDR3-containing paired-end reads. The Mint cDNA synthesis kit, primed by a TRBC-specific oligonucleotide, was used to synthesize first-strand cDNA from all RNA. Following uracil-DNA glycosylase treatment, all cDNA underwent a first 18-cycle PCR with the universal primers M1SS and BC2_uni_R. In the source study's methods: Normalization of each sample was performed by random selection of 1 million high-quality reads, each carrying a distinct molecular identifier. Instead of being binned into consensus sequences, reads that shared molecular identifiers were thrown out. MiTCR, with a Q25 quality threshold and the strictest error-elimination algorithm, was used for CDR3 identification, clonotype clustering and error correction. A nonparametric unseen species model with Euler transformation was used to estimate a lower bound on total TCR beta diversity. TCRdb trimmed the raw reads at Q25, called clones with MiXCR and kept productive beta chains. Rows are unified per CDR3 protein, each entry keeping the most common DNA and genes. TCRdb assigned the V and J calls; the authors' analysis was not used. The sample table holds about 830,000 distinct CDR3 sequences, of which more than 45% were seen once. The top ten hold approximately 20% of the sample.

The donors were around 39 Caucasian individuals from Russia, aged about 6 to 95 years, who were systemically healthy. Each donor gave about 9.7 milliliters of peripheral blood, drawn into EDTA-treated Vacutainer tubes. Ficoll-Paque density-gradient centrifugation was used to isolate PBMCs, with at least 6.5 million obtained per sample. Total RNA, at least 6 micrograms per sample, was extracted from PBMCs with Trizol reagent. The percentages of naive CD45RAhigh/CD27high T cells were determined by flow cytometry on a PBMC aliquot from every donor. The paper's findings and limits, for the study overall: Estimates of total diversity based on one million sequenced T cells were regarded as lower bounds and as underestimates. As age increased, observed TCR beta diversity per million T cells dropped in a roughly linear way, and a significant reduction was already evident by age about 36. Compared with the aged group, more naive CD4+ T cells, fewer expanded clones and increased TCR diversity were shown by the long-lived group, suggesting age selection. Conclusive comparison of naive and antigen-experienced compartments was prevented by the profiling of bulk unsorted PBMCs. There was a strong correlation between observed TCR beta diversity and the percentage of naive T cells measured by flow cytometry. Because the CMV infection status of the donors was unknown, age-related changes in expanded clonotypes may potentially have been confounded.

For this clonotype: Its antigen has not been determined. No much larger clone exists at a distance of one base, and base qualities are not known.

Taken from cysteine to phenylalanine, the CDR3 has 13 residues. Left in the record is the CDR3 DNA by itself, 39 bases read in frame from the first base. From the germline V gene, CDR1 is SGDLS and CDR2 is YYNGEE. The V and J ends are trimmed by 0 bases and 7 bases, leaving 9 bases between them. The sequencing sample was made of blood. This receptor was taken from a man younger than 40 in good health. Recombination linked TRBV9 to TRBJ2-3; too little of a D gene remains to name it. The CDR3 amino acid sequence is: CASSVGVTNTQYF. The DNA sequence is as follows: TGTGCCAGCAGCGTAGGAGTAACAAATACGCAGTATTTT.